The entry below describes one T cell receptor beta chain. Its antigen remains unidentified. Reverse transcription of roughly 0.5 to 1 ug RNA was carried out with random hexamers. TCR beta CDR3 was amplified by immunoSEQ covering 54 Vbeta and 13 Jbeta. TCRdb re-called the immunoSEQ multiplex PCR reads with MiXCR, one entry per CDR3 protein. The sample includes more than 80,000 distinct CDR3 sequences, approximately 93% of them seen just once. Germline-derived CDR1 and CDR2 are SGHVS and FQNEAQ. Trimming at V came to 2 bases and at J to 1 base, leaving 6 bases not matched to a gene. CDR3 size: 16 residues. The data stem from a study of CD8 T cells in Susac syndrome. Overall study: Treatment status at blood draw for the Susac syndrome patients was therapy-naive, corticosteroids, or intravenous immunoglobulin alone.

Findings and caveats of the study: Expansion of Susac CD8+ clones peaked in TEMRA cells and in active patients.

The sequence was collected from a human donor with Susac syndrome. Sequencing was done on a sample of CD8+ T cells from PBMCs. The rearrangement links TRBV7-8 to TRBJ2-5; TRBD2 aligns across 8 bases. The CDR3 DNA is TGTGCCAGCAGCTTAAGTCAAAGCGGGGGCCAAGAGACCCAGTACTTC. Amino acids: CASSLSQSGGQETQYF.